This is a list of T cell receptor beta chains from one sample in a study of T cell changes during pregnancy in multiple sclerosis. Profiling relied on immunoSEQ multiplex PCR, and the TCRdb table lists in-frame clones only, not all of them. The sample includes some 70,000 clones, almost 95% of them seen just once. The specimen comprised CD8+ T cells from peripheral blood mononuclear cells, sampled in the third trimester of pregnancy. The receptors come from a female donor in good health, enrolled as a control in a pregnancy study. The CDR3 runs from the conserved cysteine through the conserved F or W. D genes are given only for firm matches. Size values are once, few and many counts, or a class for expanded clones, and some rows have none.

V gene	CDR3 length	J gene	D gene	clone size	CDR3 protein	CDR3 DNA
TRBV29-1	14	TRBJ1-5	TRBD1	.	CSARTGGSNQPQHF	TGCAGCGCTAGAACAGGGGGTAGCAATCAGCCCCAGCATTTT
TRBV5-4	13	TRBJ2-2	.	.	CASKAGYTGELFF	TGTGCCAGCAAGGCGGGGTATACCGGGGAGCTGTTTTTT
TRBV7-3	13	TRBJ2-7	.	.	CASSLGFGNEQYF	TGTGCCAGCAGCTTAGGCTTCGGGAACGAGCAGTACTTC
TRBV27	14	TRBJ1-5	.	.	CASSTGFSNQPQHF	TGTGCCAGCAGTACAGGTTTTAGCAATCAGCCCCAGCATTTT
TRBV2	11	TRBJ2-7	TRBD1	.	CASKTGGEQYF	TGTGCCAGCAAAACAGGGGGCGAGCAGTACTTC
TRBV4-3	16	TRBJ2-2	.	.	CASSHGVSSVTGELFF	TGCGCCAGCAGCCACGGCGTTTCAAGCGTCACCGGGGAGCTGTTTTTT
TRBV13	13	TRBJ1-1	.	.	CASSPNWNTEAFF	TGTGCCAGCAGCCCCAATTGGAACACTGAAGCTTTCTTT
TRBV29-1	16	TRBJ2-1	TRBD2	.	CSVIGLAGHSYNEQFF	TGCAGCGTTATTGGACTAGCGGGGCACTCCTACAATGAGCAGTTCTTC
TRBV13	16	TRBJ1-2	TRBD1	.	CASSLLGQATNYGYTF	TGTGCCAGCAGCTTGTTGGGACAGGCAACTAACTATGGCTACACCTTC
TRBV19	13	TRBJ2-7	.	.	CASSFGQAYEQYF	TGTGCCAGTAGCTTCGGACAAGCCTACGAGCAGTACTTC
TRBV29-1	11	TRBJ1-1	.	.	CSVDPGTEAFF	TGCAGCGTTGATCCGGGCACTGAAGCTTTCTTT
TRBV27	19	TRBJ1-2	.	.	CASSSQNQGTNLANYGYTF	TGTGCCAGCAGTTCCCAAAACCAGGGAACTAATCTAGCTAACTATGGCTACACCTTC
TRBV19	15	TRBJ1-2	TRBD1	.	CASSIPLGTGYGYTF	TGTGCCAGTAGTATACCGCTTGGGACAGGGTATGGCTACACCTTC
TRBV6-6	16	TRBJ1-1	TRBD1	.	CASSYGAGGLNTEAFF	TGTGCCAGCAGTTATGGAGCAGGGGGGCTGAACACTGAAGCTTTCTTT
TRBV7-9	15	TRBJ2-1	.	.	CASSLDSSMPDEQFF	TGTGCCAGCAGCTTAGACAGTTCTATGCCGGATGAGCAGTTCTTC
TRBV30	12	TRBJ2-5	TRBD2	once	CAWRGLEETQYF	TGTGCCTGGAGGGGACTAGAAGAGACCCAGTACTTC
TRBV11-3	16	TRBJ1-4	TRBD1	.	CASRLRPGQGPQKLFF	TGTGCCAGCAGACTCCGCCCGGGACAGGGACCACAAAAACTGTTTTTT
TRBV10-3	15	TRBJ1-5	TRBD1	.	CAISLTGGGNQPQHF	TGTGCCATCAGCCTAACAGGGGGTGGCAATCAGCCCCAGCATTTT
TRBV4-3	14	TRBJ2-7	.	.	CASSPGLQGYEQYF	TGCGCCAGCAGCCCCGGACTCCAGGGGTACGAGCAGTACTTC
TRBV10-2	17	TRBJ2-3	TRBD2	.	CASSALSERGGTDTQYF	TGCGCCAGCAGTGCCCTCAGCGAGCGGGGGGGCACAGATACGCAGTATTTT
TRBV7-8	13	TRBJ1-5	TRBD1	.	CASSKDRDQPQHF	TGTGCCAGCAGCAAGGACAGGGATCAGCCCCAGCATTTT
TRBV7-7	19	TRBJ1-5	.	.	CASSLENPLQGFSNQPQHF	TGTGCTAGCAGCTTAGAAAATCCCCTACAGGGCTTTAGCAATCAGCCCCAGCATTTT
TRBV7-9	13	TRBJ1-2	.	.	CASSLARSDGYTF	TGTGCCAGCAGCTTAGCCAGGTCTGATGGCTACACCTTC
TRBV30	14	TRBJ2-7	.	.	CAWSGGTGSYEQYF	TGTGCCTGGAGTGGGGGAACAGGCTCCTACGAGCAGTACTTC
TRBV5-5	14	TRBJ1-5	TRBD1	once	CASRIDRELGPQHF	TGTGCCAGCAGGATAGACAGGGAGCTGGGGCCCCAGCATTTT
TRBV5-1	17	TRBJ1-1	.	.	CASSGEGFGEKDTEAFF	TGCGCCAGCAGCGGGGAGGGTTTCGGGGAGAAGGACACTGAAGCTTTCTTT
TRBV19	18	TRBJ2-7	TRBD1	.	CASSINRGTGGIGYEQYF	TGTGCCAGTAGTATAAATAGGGGGACAGGGGGCATAGGCTACGAGCAGTACTTC
TRBV4-1	18	TRBJ2-3	TRBD2	.	CASSQDFLAGGLGDTQYF	TGCGCCAGCAGCCAAGACTTTCTAGCGGGGGGGCTAGGGGATACGCAGTATTTT
TRBV4-1	19	TRBJ2-3	TRBD2	.	CASSQDRTSGGAVTDTQYF	TGCGCCAGCAGCCAAGATCGAACTAGCGGGGGGGCCGTCACAGATACGCAGTATTTT
TRBV5-4	14	TRBJ2-3	.	.	CASSQDRTGSTQYF	TGTGCCAGCAGCCAGGATCGGACTGGCAGTACGCAGTATTTT
TRBV29-1	13	TRBJ2-5	TRBD2	.	CSASSPGGETQYF	TGCAGCGCTTCGAGCCCGGGAGGTGAGACCCAGTACTTC
TRBV30	16	TRBJ2-1	TRBD1	.	CAWSAPPQGAVNEQFF	TGTGCCTGGAGTGCCCCTCCACAGGGGGCGGTTAATGAGCAGTTCTTC